Below, 16 T cell receptor beta chains from the same sample are listed, as sequenced in a study of blood T cells in healthy people across ages (dated by TCRdb to 2014 to 2015). Library method: 5' RACE. Sequencer: Illumina HiSeq 2500. A second PCR of about 6 to 12 cycles was run with a J-beta primer mix and a sample-barcoded 5' primer. TCRdb reran the public reads through fastp at Q25 and MiXCR, keeping productive beta chains. Each entry merges the rows of one CDR3 protein and shows their most common DNA and genes. A total of hundreds of thousands of distinct CDR3 sequences appear in this sample, 25% to 35% of them only once. 15% to 20% of the sample comes from the top ten. The source material was blood. These receptors came from a woman at least 80 years old in good health.

V usage is TRBV20-1 and J usage is TRBJ2-1; the D gene is possibly TRBD2 (6 bases). This CDR3 comprises 15 residues. V was shortened by 4 bases and J by 1 base, with 14 bases between the two germline ends. Germline lookup yields CDR1 DFQATT and CDR2 SNEGSKA (reference sequence). The CDR3, as DNA: TGCAGTGCTATCAGGGACTCCTTATCCTACAATGAGCAGTTCTTC. Protein: CSAIRDSLSYNEQFF.

Comments on this clonotype: One end of the junction varies from germline; a read error may be responsible. V and J are TRBV20-1 and TRBJ1-2; TRBD1 is a possible D gene (6 bases). This CDR3 contains 11 residues. The germline V gene has CDR1 DFQATT and CDR2 SNEGSKA (reference sequence). The CDR3: CGATDSYGYTF. The DNA for the CDR3 is TGCGGTGCTACGGACAGTTATGGCTACACCTTC.

There are a few counts of this clonotype. This may come from a read error, since a much larger clone is one base off. CDR3 region: CASSYDRGISYEQFF. The CDR3 DNA reads TGTGCCAGCAGTTACGACAGGGGAATTTCCTACGAGCAGTTCTTC. This chain connects TRBV7-2 to TRBJ2-1; 8 bases map to TRBD1. CDR3 length: 15 residues. V lost 6 bases, J lost 10 bases, and 14 bases stayed unmatched. Germline CDR1 reads SGHTA; CDR2 reads FQGNSA.

A remark on this clonotype: This clone may be a read error of a much larger clone one base away. The chain uses TRBV7-2 and TRBJ2-5, with 9 bases fitting TRBD2. This CDR3 has 15 amino acids. V shed 2 bases, J shed 11 bases, and the junction held 12 bases outside the gene matches. Germline CDR1 reads SGHTA; CDR2 reads FQGNSA. CDR3 in DNA: TGTGCCAGCAGCTTAAGCGCGGGGGGGGGCAATGAGCAGTACTTC. Translation gives CASSLSAGGGNEQYF.

This clonotype was detected ten times or more. The chain recombines TRBV18 with TRBJ2-3; 8 positions agree with TRBD1. The CDR3 has 14 residues. Trimming took 3 bases from V and 6 from J; bases not matched to a gene: 5. From germline, CDR1 is KGHSH and CDR2 LQKENI. This chain's CDR3 is CASSPMTGVDTQYF. CDR3 DNA: TGTGCCAGCTCACCGATGACAGGGGTGGATACGCAGTATTTT.

The table lists this clonotype with many counts. V gene TRBV20-1 combines with J gene TRBJ1-5; D unresolved. CDR3 length: 13 amino acids. Germline V gene lookup returns CDR1 DFQATT and CDR2 SNEGSKA (reference sequence). Trimming stripped 3 bases from V and 7 bases from J, with 13 bases between. The CDR3, as DNA: TGCAGTGCTAGTATGGGGTTAAGGCAGCCCCAGCATTTT. It yields the protein CSASMGLRQPQHF.

This chain uses TRBV7-8 with TRBJ2-4; TRBD1 is a possible D gene (5 bases). The J call may not be correct, given that the DNA end is closer to TRBJ2-7. CDR3 size: 15 residues. CDR1 is SGHVS, CDR2 FQNEAQ, per germline. In nucleotides, the CDR3 is TGTGCCAGCAGCTTGACGCAGGGCATTTTCTACGAGCAGTACTTC. Amino acid sequence: CASSLTQGIFYEQYF.

The genes are TRBV20-1 and TRBJ1-2; no reliable D call. This CDR3 has 15 amino acids. Germline CDR1 and CDR2: DFQATT and SNEGSKA (reference sequence). V was shortened by 1 base and J by 5 bases, with 17 bases between the two germline ends. The CDR3 is CSARVSRTILYGYTF. The DNA of the CDR3 is TGCAGTGCTAGAGTATCCCGAACAATCCTATATGGCTACACCTTC.

The V gene is TRBV6-5, the J gene TRBJ2-1; 7 bases match TRBD2. Germline V gene sequence: CDR1 MNHEY, CDR2 SVGAGI. This CDR3 comprises 19 residues. V shed 0 bases and J 5 bases; nucleotides not matched to a gene: 16. CDR3: CASSYSLDPREDPNNEQFF. The CDR3, as DNA: TGTGCCAGCAGTTACTCACTGGATCCCCGGGAGGATCCGAACAATGAGCAGTTCTTC.

This clonotype was seen only a few times. This may come from a read error, since a much larger clone is one base off. This chain joins TRBV11-3 and TRBJ2-7; TRBD2 matches 13 bases. V lost 5 bases and J lost 7; bases outside the gene matches: 8. The V gene's germline CDR1 is SGHNT and CDR2 YENEEA. This CDR3 comprises 15 residues. The CDR3 nucleotides read TGTGCCAGCAGCGGCGGACTAGCGGGGGTACGGGAGCAGTACTTC. This codes for CASSGGLAGVREQYF.

This clonotype was picked up many times. The chain joins TRBV30 to TRBJ2-5; no definite D call. The germline gives CDR1 GTSNPN, CDR2 SVGIG (reference sequence). The CDR3 length is 14 residues. V was pared by 1 base and J by 1 base, with 10 bases between. CDR3 loop: CAWSGGPAQETQYF. In DNA, the CDR3 is TGTGCCTGGAGTGGCGGACCGGCCCAAGAGACCCAGTACTTC. The full variable domain, in which reference TRBV30 and TRBJ2-5 provide the parts outside the CDR3, is SQTIHQWPATLVQPVGSPLSLECTVEGTSNPNLYWYRQAAGRGLQLLFYSVGIGQISSEVPQNLSASRPQDRQFILSSKKLLLSDSGFYLCAWSGGPAQETQYFGPGTRLLVL.

This clonotype was observed many times. This chain joins TRBV20-1 and TRBJ2-5; no reliable D call. CDR1 is DFQATT, CDR2 SNEGSKA, per germline (reference sequence). The CDR3 totals 15 residues. V shed 0 bases and J shed 4 bases, with 15 bases lying between them. CDR3 sequence reads: CSARDAGPGPETQYF. DNA of the CDR3: TGCAGTGCTAGAGATGCCGGGCCCGGCCCAGAGACCCAGTACTTC.

This clonotype was seen many times. The V and J genes are TRBV18 and TRBJ2-7; either TRBD1 or TRBD2 may supply D (5 bases each). Germline assignment: CDR1 KGHSH and CDR2 LQKENI. The length of the CDR3 is 14 residues. V was shortened by 3 bases and J by 2 bases, with 11 bases between the two germline ends. CDR3 sequence: CASSPPGRPYEQYF. The CDR3 DNA follows: TGTGCCAGCTCACCCCCGGGACGGCCCTACGAGCAGTACTTC.

This clonotype was seen only a few times. The genes are TRBV5-6 and TRBJ1-3, with 7 bases that match TRBD1. The CDR3 runs 16 residues. Germline-derived CDR1 and CDR2 are SGHDT and YYEEEE. V dropped 4 bases and J dropped 4; count of bases not matched to a gene: 11. CDR3 nucleotides: TGTGCCAGCAGCCAACTAGACAGGGAGCGCGGAAACACCATATATTTT. It is translated as CASSQLDRERGNTIYF.

This clonotype was observed a few times. The chain carries TRBV18 and TRBJ1-1; D is uncertain. V lost 5 bases to trimming and J lost 1 base, with 11 bases between them. The germline V gene encodes CDR1 KGHSH and CDR2 LQKENI. The CDR3 has 14 residues. CDR3 sequence: CASSSTSTNTEAFF. Written as DNA, the CDR3 is TGTGCCAGCTCATCGACAAGCACGAACACTGAAGCTTTCTTT. Using reference TRBV18 and TRBJ1-1 for the parts outside the CDR3, the full variable domain is NAGVMQNPRHLVRRRGQEARLRCSPMKGHSHVYWYRQLPEEGLKFMVYLQKENIIDESGMPKERFSAEFPKEGPSILRIQQVVRGDSAAYFCASSSTSTNTEAFFGQGTRLTVV.

The chain links TRBV7-2 to TRBJ1-2, with 8 bases identical to TRBD1. Germline CDR1 and CDR2: SGHTA and FQGNSA. V shed 2 bases and J 0 bases; nucleotides not matched to a gene: 14. This CDR3 is 19 amino acids long. CDR3 DNA sequence: TGTGCCAGCAGCTTATGGGTGATTGGACAGGGCCCTACTAACTATGGCTACACCTTC. It yields the protein CASSLWVIGQGPTNYGYTF.